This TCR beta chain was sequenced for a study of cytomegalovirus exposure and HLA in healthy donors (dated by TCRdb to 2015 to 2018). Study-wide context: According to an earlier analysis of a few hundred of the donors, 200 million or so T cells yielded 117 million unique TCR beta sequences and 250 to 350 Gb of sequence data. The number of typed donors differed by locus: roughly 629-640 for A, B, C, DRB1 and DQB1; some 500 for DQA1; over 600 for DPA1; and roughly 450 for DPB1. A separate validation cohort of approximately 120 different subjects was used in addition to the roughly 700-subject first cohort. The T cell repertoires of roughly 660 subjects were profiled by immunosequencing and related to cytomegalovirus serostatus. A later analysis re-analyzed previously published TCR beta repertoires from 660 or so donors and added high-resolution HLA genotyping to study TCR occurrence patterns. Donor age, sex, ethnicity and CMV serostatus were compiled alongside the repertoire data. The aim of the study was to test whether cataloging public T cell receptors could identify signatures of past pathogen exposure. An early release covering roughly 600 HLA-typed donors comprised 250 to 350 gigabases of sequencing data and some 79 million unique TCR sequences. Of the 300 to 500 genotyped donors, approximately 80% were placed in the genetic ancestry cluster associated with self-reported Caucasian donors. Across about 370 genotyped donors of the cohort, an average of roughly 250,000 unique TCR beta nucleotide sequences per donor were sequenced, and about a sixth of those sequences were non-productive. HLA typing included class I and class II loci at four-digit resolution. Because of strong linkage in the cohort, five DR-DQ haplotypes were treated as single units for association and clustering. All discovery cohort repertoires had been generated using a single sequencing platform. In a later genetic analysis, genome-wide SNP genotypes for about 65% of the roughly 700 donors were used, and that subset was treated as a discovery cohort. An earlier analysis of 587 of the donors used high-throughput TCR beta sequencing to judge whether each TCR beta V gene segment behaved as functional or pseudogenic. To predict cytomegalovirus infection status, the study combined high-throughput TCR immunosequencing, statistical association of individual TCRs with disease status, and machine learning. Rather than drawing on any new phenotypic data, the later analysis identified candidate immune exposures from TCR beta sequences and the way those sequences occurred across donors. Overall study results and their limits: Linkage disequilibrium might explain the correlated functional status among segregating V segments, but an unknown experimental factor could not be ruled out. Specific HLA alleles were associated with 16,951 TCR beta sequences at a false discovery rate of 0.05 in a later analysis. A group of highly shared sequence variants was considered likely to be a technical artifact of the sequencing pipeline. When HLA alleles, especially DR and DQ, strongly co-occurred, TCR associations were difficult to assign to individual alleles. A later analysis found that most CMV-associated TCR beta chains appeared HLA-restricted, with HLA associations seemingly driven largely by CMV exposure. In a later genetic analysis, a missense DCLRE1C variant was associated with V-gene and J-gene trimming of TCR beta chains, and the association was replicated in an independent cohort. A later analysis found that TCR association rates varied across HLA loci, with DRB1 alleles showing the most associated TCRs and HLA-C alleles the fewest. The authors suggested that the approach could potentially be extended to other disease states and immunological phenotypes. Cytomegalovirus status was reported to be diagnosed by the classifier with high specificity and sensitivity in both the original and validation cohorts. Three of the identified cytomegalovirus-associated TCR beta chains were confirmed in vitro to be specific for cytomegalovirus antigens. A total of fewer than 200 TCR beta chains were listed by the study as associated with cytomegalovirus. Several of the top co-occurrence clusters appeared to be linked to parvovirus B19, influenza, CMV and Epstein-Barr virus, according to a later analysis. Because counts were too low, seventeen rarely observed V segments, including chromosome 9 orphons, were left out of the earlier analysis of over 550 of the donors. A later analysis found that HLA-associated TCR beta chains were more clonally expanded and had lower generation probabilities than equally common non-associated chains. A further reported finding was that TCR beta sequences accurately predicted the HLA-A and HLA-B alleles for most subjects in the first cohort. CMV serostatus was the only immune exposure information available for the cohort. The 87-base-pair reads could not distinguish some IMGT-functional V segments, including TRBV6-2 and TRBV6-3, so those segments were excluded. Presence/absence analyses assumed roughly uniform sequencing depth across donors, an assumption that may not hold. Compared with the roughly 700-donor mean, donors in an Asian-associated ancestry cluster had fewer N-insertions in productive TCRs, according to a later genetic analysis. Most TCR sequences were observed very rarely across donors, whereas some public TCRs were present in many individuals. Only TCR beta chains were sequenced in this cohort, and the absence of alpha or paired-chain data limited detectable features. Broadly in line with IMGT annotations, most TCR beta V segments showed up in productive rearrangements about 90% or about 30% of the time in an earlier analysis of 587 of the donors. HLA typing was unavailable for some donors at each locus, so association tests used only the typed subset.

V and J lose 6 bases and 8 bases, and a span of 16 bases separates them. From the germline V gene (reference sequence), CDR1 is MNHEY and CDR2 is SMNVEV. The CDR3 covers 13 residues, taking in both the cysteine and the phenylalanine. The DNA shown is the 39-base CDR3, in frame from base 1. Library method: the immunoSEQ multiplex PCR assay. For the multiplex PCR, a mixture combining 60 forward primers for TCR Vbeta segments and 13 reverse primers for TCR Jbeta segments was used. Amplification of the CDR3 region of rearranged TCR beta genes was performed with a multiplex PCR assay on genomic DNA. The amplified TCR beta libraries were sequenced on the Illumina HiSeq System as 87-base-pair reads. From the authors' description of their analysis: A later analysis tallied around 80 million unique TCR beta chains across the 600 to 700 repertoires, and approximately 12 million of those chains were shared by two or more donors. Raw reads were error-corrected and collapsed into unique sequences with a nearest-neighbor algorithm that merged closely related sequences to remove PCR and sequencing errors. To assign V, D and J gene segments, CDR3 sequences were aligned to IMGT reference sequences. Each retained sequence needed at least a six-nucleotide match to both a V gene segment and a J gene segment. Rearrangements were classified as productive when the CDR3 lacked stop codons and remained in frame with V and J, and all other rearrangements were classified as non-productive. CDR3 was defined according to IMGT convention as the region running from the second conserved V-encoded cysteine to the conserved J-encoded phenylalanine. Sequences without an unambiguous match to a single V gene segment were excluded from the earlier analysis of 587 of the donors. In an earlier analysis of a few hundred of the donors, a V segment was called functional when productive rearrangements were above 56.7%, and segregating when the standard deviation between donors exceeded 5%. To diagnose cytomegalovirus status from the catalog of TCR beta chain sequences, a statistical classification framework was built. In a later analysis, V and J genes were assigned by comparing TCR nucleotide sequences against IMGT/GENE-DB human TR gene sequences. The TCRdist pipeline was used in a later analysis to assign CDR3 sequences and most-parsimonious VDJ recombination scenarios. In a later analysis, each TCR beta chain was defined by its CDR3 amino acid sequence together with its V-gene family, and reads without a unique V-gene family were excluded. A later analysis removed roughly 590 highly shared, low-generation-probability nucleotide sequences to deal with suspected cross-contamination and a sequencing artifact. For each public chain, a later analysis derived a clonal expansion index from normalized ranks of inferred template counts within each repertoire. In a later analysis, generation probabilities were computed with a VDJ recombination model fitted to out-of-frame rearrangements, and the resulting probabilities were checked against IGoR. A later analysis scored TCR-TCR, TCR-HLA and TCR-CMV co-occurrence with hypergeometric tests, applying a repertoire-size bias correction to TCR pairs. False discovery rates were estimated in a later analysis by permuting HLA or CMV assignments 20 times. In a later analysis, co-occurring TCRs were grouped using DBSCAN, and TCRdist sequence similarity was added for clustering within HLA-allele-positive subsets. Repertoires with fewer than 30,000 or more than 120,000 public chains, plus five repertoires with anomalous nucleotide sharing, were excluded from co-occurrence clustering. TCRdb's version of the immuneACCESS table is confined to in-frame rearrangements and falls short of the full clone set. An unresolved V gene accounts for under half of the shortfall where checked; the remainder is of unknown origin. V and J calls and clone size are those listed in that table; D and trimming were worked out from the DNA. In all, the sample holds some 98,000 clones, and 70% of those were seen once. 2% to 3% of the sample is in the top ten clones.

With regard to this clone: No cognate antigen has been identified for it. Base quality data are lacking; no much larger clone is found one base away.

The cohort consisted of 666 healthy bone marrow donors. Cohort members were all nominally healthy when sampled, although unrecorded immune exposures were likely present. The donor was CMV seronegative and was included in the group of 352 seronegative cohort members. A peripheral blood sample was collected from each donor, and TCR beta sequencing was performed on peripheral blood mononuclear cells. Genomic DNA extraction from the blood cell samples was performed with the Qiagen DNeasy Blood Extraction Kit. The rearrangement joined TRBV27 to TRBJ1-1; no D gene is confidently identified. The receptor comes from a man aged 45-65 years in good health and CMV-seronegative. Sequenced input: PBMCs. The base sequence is TGTGCCAGCAGCCCTCCCGGTTCCACGGAAGCTTTCTTT. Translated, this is CASSPPGSTEAFF.